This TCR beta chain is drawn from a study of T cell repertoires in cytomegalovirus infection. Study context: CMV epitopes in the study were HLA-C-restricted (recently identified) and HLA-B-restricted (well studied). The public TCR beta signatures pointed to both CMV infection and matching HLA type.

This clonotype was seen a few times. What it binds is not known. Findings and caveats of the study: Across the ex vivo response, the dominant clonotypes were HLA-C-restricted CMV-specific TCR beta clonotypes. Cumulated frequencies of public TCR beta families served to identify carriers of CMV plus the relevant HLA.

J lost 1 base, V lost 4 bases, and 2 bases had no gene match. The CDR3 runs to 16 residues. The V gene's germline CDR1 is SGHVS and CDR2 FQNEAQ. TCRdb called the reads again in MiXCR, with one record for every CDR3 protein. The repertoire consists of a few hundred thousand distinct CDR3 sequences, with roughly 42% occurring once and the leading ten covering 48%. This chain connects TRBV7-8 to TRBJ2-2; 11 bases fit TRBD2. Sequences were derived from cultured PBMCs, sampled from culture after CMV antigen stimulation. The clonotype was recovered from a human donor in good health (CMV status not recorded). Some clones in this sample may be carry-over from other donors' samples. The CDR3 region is CASSSLAGGNTGELFF. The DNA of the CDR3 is TGTGCCAGCAGCTCTCTAGCGGGGGGGAACACCGGGGAGCTGTTTTTT.